One sample yielded the 26 T cell receptor beta chains listed below, sequenced in a study of yellow fever vaccine responses in identical twins. TCRdb re-called the RT-PCR reads through MiXCR, storing one row per CDR3 protein. Seen here are approximately 32,000 distinct CDR3 sequences, about three fifths observed once, and the top ten hold roughly 4.7%. The source was T cells from blood (PBMCs), unsorted or a sorted subset (not recorded which), collected before or after yellow fever vaccination (not recorded which). Every receptor here comes from a woman aged 18-35 years who received the yellow fever vaccine.

The V and J genes are TRBV9 and TRBJ2-1; TRBD1 agrees at 7 bases. This CDR3 is built from 15 residues. Germline values: CDR1 SGDLS, CDR2 YYNGEE. Germline trimming cut 3 bases from V and 6 bases from J; bases unmatched to any gene: 9. The CDR3, as DNA: TGTGCCAGCAGCGCTACAGGGGCGGGTCCCAATGAGCAGTTCTTC. Translated: CASSATGAGPNEQFF.

J is TRBJ2-3 and V is TRBV3-1, with 10 bases identical to TRBD1. V lost 4 bases and J lost 3; bases outside the gene matches: 7. The CDR3 length is 16 residues. Germline V gene sequence: CDR1 LGHDT, CDR2 YNNKEL (reference sequence). CDR3 loop: CASSRSTGGKTDTQYF. The CDR3 region has the DNA TGTGCCAGCAGCCGATCGACAGGGGGCAAGACAGATACGCAGTATTTT.

V is TRBV15 and J is TRBJ2-7; D possibly uses TRBD1 or TRBD2 (5 bases each). Germline-derived CDR1 and CDR2 are LNHNV and YYDKDF (reference sequence). V lost 4 bases and J 0 bases, leaving 10 bases between the germline ends. CDR3 length equals 14 residues. CDR3 coding DNA: TGTGCCACCAGCACGGGGACGGCCTCCTACGAGCAGTACGTC. Translated: CATSTGTASYEQYV.

J is TRBJ2-5 and V is TRBV19; D is undetermined. The CDR3 runs to 12 residues. Between the trimmed V and J ends, which lost 1 base and 7 bases, there was a span of 7 bases. The V gene's germline CDR1 is LNHDA and CDR2 SQIVND (reference sequence). CDR3 bases: TGTGCCAGTAGTATAGGAGTCGGGACCCAGTACTTC. Its translation: CASSIGVGTQYF.

V is TRBV11-1 and J is TRBJ2-3; 7 bases line up with TRBD1. The CDR3 loop spans 15 amino acids. V lost 1 base, J lost 4 bases, and 5 bases stayed unmatched. Germline V gene lookup returns CDR1 SGHAT and CDR2 FQDESV (reference sequence). The CDR3 protein is CASSLGDSSADTQYF. In nucleotides, the CDR3 is TGTGCCAGCAGCTTAGGGGACAGCTCGGCAGATACGCAGTATTTT.

The rearrangement joins TRBV5-1 to TRBJ2-5, with D possibly being TRBD2 (5 bases). The CDR3 covers 10 residues. Germline CDR1 and CDR2: SGHRS and YFSETQ. Deletions cut 9 bases from V and 6 bases from J, with 9 bases between. CDR3 residues: CATGEKTQYF. CDR3 sequence (DNA): TGCGCCACCGGGGAAAAGACCCAGTACTTC.

This clonotype turned up a few times. The V call is TRBV14, the J call TRBJ2-1, with 9 nucleotides matching TRBD1. Germline CDR1 reads SGHDN; CDR2 reads FVKESK. V lost 0 bases to trimming and J lost 5 bases; unmatched junction nucleotides: 5. CDR3 length: 16 residues. CDR3 region: CASSQEDRGPNNEQFF. In DNA, the CDR3 is TGTGCCAGCAGCCAAGAGGACAGGGGCCCCAACAATGAGCAGTTCTTC.

This chain links TRBV5-1 with TRBJ2-2; 9 nucleotides agree with TRBD1. There are 15 residues in the CDR3. CDR1 and CDR2 (germline): SGHRS, YFSETQ. Losses at the gene ends were 4 bases for V and 6 bases for J; bases not matched to a gene: 7. The CDR3, as DNA: TGCGCCAGCAGCGGCTGGGACAGGGATTCCGGGGAGCTGTTTTTT. Translation gives CASSGWDRDSGELFF.

The table lists this clonotype with a few counts. This chain links TRBV2 with TRBJ1-2, with 7 positions matching TRBD1. CDR3 length: 12 residues. With V trimmed by 7 bases and J by 7 bases, 6 bases remained unmatched. The germline V gene encodes CDR1 SNHLY and CDR2 FYNNEI. This chain's CDR3 is CASTTGAPGYTF. The CDR3 nucleotides read TGTGCCAGCACTACAGGGGCACCTGGCTACACCTTC.

The chain employs TRBV10-3 and TRBJ2-5, with no clear D. V gave up 10 bases and J gave up 2 bases, with 14 bases separating them. The CDR3 totals 13 residues. Looked up from germline, CDR1 is ENHRY and CDR2 is SYGVKD. The DNA of the CDR3 is TGTGCCACCTGCAGTAGGATTCAAGAGACCCAGTACTTC. It encodes CATCSRIQETQYF.

The rearrangement joins TRBV11-1 to TRBJ2-1; 8 nucleotides align to TRBD2. Germline CDR1 is SGHAT and CDR2 is FQDESV (reference sequence). The CDR3 contains 15 residues. V trimming: 5 bases; J trimming: 8 bases; junction bases outside the gene matches: 11. CDR3 amino acids: CASSKGLGFIDEQFF. The DNA of the CDR3 is TGTGCCAGCAGCAAGGGACTAGGTTTTATCGATGAGCAGTTCTTC.

The V and J genes are TRBV7-2 and TRBJ2-7; no clear D. V was shortened by 5 bases and J by 0 bases, with 20 bases between the two germline ends. Germline V gene data show CDR1 as SGHTA and CDR2 as FQGNSA. CDR3 length: 17 residues. Written as DNA, the CDR3 is TGTGCCAGCAGCACAGTTAGAGGCCAGGTGAGCTCCTACGAGCAGTACGTC. Amino acids: CASSTVRGQVSSYEQYV.

This chain connects TRBV28 to TRBJ2-1; D remains unclear. Per the germline V gene, CDR1 is MDHEN and CDR2 is SYDVKM. The CDR3 is made up of 14 amino acids. V lost 2 bases and J lost 3, with 8 bases in between. CDR3 sequence reads: CASSLQGFYNEQFF. CDR3 DNA: TGTGCCAGCAGTTTACAAGGCTTCTACAATGAGCAGTTCTTC.

This clonotype was counted between two and nine times. CDR3 nucleotide sequence: TGTGCCAGCAGTTACTCGAAGGGGGGGGCCCACACCGGGGAGCTGTTTTTT. Encoded protein: CASSYSKGGAHTGELFF. The V call is TRBV6-2 or TRBV6-3, the J call TRBJ2-2; D may be TRBD2 (7 bases). From germline, CDR1 is MNHEY and CDR2 SVGEGT. This CDR3 contains 17 residues. The germline V and J ends were trimmed by 0 bases and 3 bases, with 14 bases remaining between them.

As DNA, the CDR3 is TGTGCCAGCAGCACTCGACAGGGGTGGAATCAGCCCCAGCATTTT. As protein: CASSTRQGWNQPQHF. The chain is built from TRBV5-8 and TRBJ1-5; 8 bases fit TRBD1. V gave up 4 bases and J gave up 4 bases; unmatched junction bases: 7. CDR3 length equals 15 residues. Per the germline V gene, CDR1 is SGHTS and CDR2 is YDEGEE.

The chain has TRBV10-3 and TRBJ1-1; no clear D. The CDR3 spans 13 residues. CDR1 is ENHRY and CDR2 is SYGVKD in the germline V gene. Trimming pared 2 bases from V and 3 bases from J, leaving 7 bases between. The CDR3, as DNA: TGTGCCATCAGTGAGGGCCGGGACACTGAAGCTTTCTTT. Its translation: CAISEGRDTEAFF.

This clonotype was observed a few times. The chain uses TRBV11-3 and TRBJ1-1; D gene unclear. The CDR3 is 14 amino acids. From germline, CDR1 is SGHNT and CDR2 YENEEA. V was clipped by 3 bases and J by 4 bases, with 12 bases between them. The CDR3 spells CASSLWTGITEAFF. Written as DNA, the CDR3 is TGTGCCAGCAGCTTGTGGACGGGTATCACTGAAGCTTTCTTT.

The chain couples TRBV28 to TRBJ2-5; no reliable D call. CDR1 and CDR2 (germline): MDHEN, SYDVKM. Trimming removed 3 bases from V and 5 bases from J, with 4 bases in between. The CDR3 is 11 residues long. Here the CDR3 reads CASSFLETQYF. CDR3 nucleotides: TGTGCCAGCAGTTTCTTGGAGACCCAGTACTTC.

This clonotype was picked up a small number of times. The chain carries TRBV29-1 and TRBJ2-7; the D gene is possibly TRBD1 (6 bases). The germline V gene has CDR1 SQVTM and CDR2 ANQGSEA. Trimming took 7 bases from V and 0 from J, leaving 10 bases between them. The CDR3 has 12 amino acids. The CDR3 nucleotides are TGCAGCGCCGCGACAGGCTCCTACGAGCAGTACTTC. Protein product: CSAATGSYEQYF.

The chain couples TRBV29-1 to TRBJ1-6, with TRBD1 as a possible D gene (5 bases). Germline V gene lookup returns CDR1 SQVTM and CDR2 ANQGSEA. This CDR3 region has 13 residues. Trimming shortened V by 2 bases and J by 9 bases, and 11 bases separated the two germline ends. The CDR3 loop reads CSVEQGQGSPLHF. DNA of the CDR3: TGCAGCGTTGAACAGGGTCAGGGTTCACCCCTCCACTTT. The full variable domain, rest sourced from reference TRBV29-1 and TRBJ1-6, is SAVISQKPSRDICQRGTSLTIQCQVDSQVTMMFWYRQQPGQSLTLIATANQGSEATYESGFVIDKFPISRPNLTFSTLTVSNMSPEDSSIYLCSVEQGQGSPLHFGNGTRLTVT.

This clonotype was recorded a few times. This rearrangement joins TRBV28 to TRBJ2-7, with D tentatively TRBD2 (5 bases). The CDR3 loop spans 11 amino acids. V gave up 5 bases and J gave up 8 bases, with 10 bases separating them. Germline CDR1 is MDHEN and CDR2 is SYDVKM. CDR3 in DNA: TGTGCCAGCAGTGCCACTAGAAAGCAGTACTTC. Translated, it gives CASSATRKQYF. Together with reference TRBV28 and TRBJ2-7, the CDR3 gives the full variable domain: DVKVTQSSRYLVKRTGEKVFLECVQDMDHENMFWYRQDPGLGLRLIYFSYDVKMKEKGDIPEGYSVSREKKERFSLILESASTNQTSMYLCASSATRKQYFGPGTRLTVT.

V and J are TRBV18 and TRBJ1-6, with TRBD1 matching 8 bases. V lost 2 bases and J lost 10; bases outside the gene matches: 7. Germline CDR1 and CDR2: KGHSH and LQKENI. CDR3 size: 15 residues. CDR3 protein: CASSPVAGQESPLHF. The CDR3, as DNA: TGTGCCAGCTCACCAGTTGCGGGACAGGAGTCACCCCTCCACTTT.

The CDR3: CASSWSWDRGYEQYF. The CDR3 DNA sequence: TGTGCCAGCAGCTGGAGTTGGGACAGGGGCTACGAGCAGTACTTC. The rearrangement links TRBV5-4 to TRBJ2-7; 10 bases match TRBD1. Germline CDR1 SGHNT, CDR2 YYREEE (reference sequence). The junction had 6 bases not matched to a gene; V was cut back by 3 bases and J by 3 bases. This CDR3 is built from 15 residues.

The V gene is TRBV11-3, the J gene TRBJ1-1, with D uncertain. Germline lookup yields CDR1 SGHNT and CDR2 YENEEA. CDR3 size: 13 residues. V was trimmed by 5 bases and J by 1 base, leaving 8 bases between them. CDR3 DNA sequence: TGTGCCAGCAGCGCATACAGGAACACTGAAGCTTTCTTT. Residues: CASSAYRNTEAFF.

The genes are TRBV11-3 and TRBJ1-2; D is uncertain. CDR3 size: 15 residues. Germline-derived CDR1 and CDR2 are SGHNT and YENEEA. V lost 0 bases and J lost 4, with 12 bases in between. As DNA, the CDR3 is TGTGCCAGCAGCTTAGAGTGGGCATTACCCTATGGCTACACCTTC. Protein product: CASSLEWALPYGYTF.

The rearrangement joins TRBV5-5 to TRBJ2-1; D might be TRBD1 (5 bases). The CDR3 totals 15 residues. Deletions cut 4 bases from V and 4 bases from J, with 15 bases between. In germline, CDR1 is SGHKS, CDR2 YYEKEE (reference sequence). CDR3 sequence (DNA): TGTGCCAGCAGCGTCGACAGACCCCCTTACAATGAGCAGTTCTTC. Protein: CASSVDRPPYNEQFF.